What follows describes a single TCR beta chain. What this receptor recognizes is not known. Base qualities are missing; no much larger clone stands one base away. Samples from volunteer blood donors who had recovered from COVID-19 were contributed by a second Seattle source. The collaborating institutions used their own protocols to collect whole blood in K2EDTA tubes. For TCRbeta analysis, collaborators shipped samples as frozen whole blood, isolated PBMCs, or DNA extracted from either of those sample types. Measured from the cysteine to the phenylalanine, the CDR3 is 15 residues long. Just the 45-base CDR3 DNA is kept, in frame starting at base 1. From a lookup of the germline V gene (reference sequence), CDR1 and CDR2 are LNHDA and SQIVND. V is shortened by 6 bases, J by 1 base, and the region joining them spans 13 bases. The immunoSEQ Assay, a bias-controlled multiplex PCR, was used to amplify TCRbeta CDR3 regions from genomic DNA. In the source study's methods: The number of nucleated cells in each sample was estimated by amplification of reference gene primers within the assay. Sequence reads were collapsed and filtered to measure the absolute abundance of every unique TCRbeta CDR3 rearrangement. For each sample, productive Simpson clonality was calculated as the square root of Simpson's diversity index across productive rearrangements. TCRdb obtained this table from immuneACCESS and retained in-frame rearrangements with V and J assigned. These tables miss some clones; where compared with another copy, unresolved V genes account for less than half of the shortfall, and the remainder is unexplained. V and J calls plus clone size are reproduced from that table; the DNA served to infer D and trimming. The sample yields 150,000 to 200,000 clones; 88% were counted once. The ten largest clones represent 2% to 2.5% of the sample.

The entry originates in a study of blood T cell repertoires in COVID-19 (dated by TCRdb to the early 2020s). As for the study more broadly: Collaborator samples came from the United States, Italy and Spain and covered acute and convalescent phases of COVID-19. The samples were drawn from two sources: the first 160 participants of the ongoing ImmuneRACE study, and 1,254 subjects contributed by 6 global collaborators. Where HLA class I and class II types were available, the types were taken from metadata supplied by the sample provider, not from assay-based typing. The dataset comprised deeply sampled blood TCRbeta repertoires from subjects exposed to, actively infected with, or recovered from COVID-19. The sample metadata nearly always contained a de-identified subject ID, COVID-19 status, age in years and sex. The material from the prospective study consisted of cDNA or gDNA derived from T cells, B-cell-depleted T cells, or PBMCs. The repertoires were released in a freely available public database intended as a resource for research on the immune response to SARS-CoV-2.

The paper as a whole reports these results and caveats: How much clinical and demographic metadata was included differed by source and by participant, and the metadata was provided uncurated.

The rearrangement joined TRBV19 to TRBJ1-5; perhaps TRBD1 is the D gene, with 5 bases matching. This receptor was obtained from a man in his fifties who had recovered from COVID-19. Sequenced input: peripheral blood. The DNA sequence is TGTGCCAGTAGGCCCGGACGGGGGAGCAATCAGCCCCAGCATTTT. Its translation reads: CASRPGRGSNQPQHF.